This T cell receptor beta chain was recovered during a study of cytomegalovirus exposure and HLA in healthy donors. Study as a whole: Inside one of the first data releases sat about 85 million unique TCRs taken from HLA-typed donors.

Primers for the PCR totalled 60 Vbeta and 13 Jbeta. Original processing notes: A later analysis tallied about 80 million unique TCR beta chains, some 12 million of them shared. TCRdb's table, derived via immunoSEQ multiplex PCR, lists solely in-frame clones and lacks some. The DNA gave D and trimming, while V, J and clone size come from that table. The table records about 120,000 clones, 60% to 85% of them present only once. This clone appeared once. Its antigen is not identified. Study-level points and caveats: Diagnosis of cytomegalovirus status made by the classifier reportedly showed high specificity and sensitivity.

The sequenced material came from PBMCs. The source is a woman in her thirties or forties in good health and CMV-seropositive.

The CDR3 spells CASSPGQGHTEAFF. CDR3 DNA sequence: TGTGCCAGCAGCCCTGGACAGGGACACACTGAAGCTTTCTTT. V gene TRBV9 combines with J gene TRBJ1-1, with 8 bases identical to TRBD1. The CDR3 has 14 residues. The junction had 5 bases not matched to a gene; V was cut back by 4 bases and J by 3 bases. The V gene's germline CDR1 is SGDLS and CDR2 YYNGEE.